The T cell receptor beta chain under discussion was sequenced for a study of blood T cell repertoires in COVID-19. Participant reports of clinical history set cohort assignment. This clone was recorded only once. Per the original data handling: Amplifying reference gene primers gave estimates of nucleated cell counts. Assay used: immunoSEQ multiplex PCR; TCRdb lists only in-frame clones, some missing. V and J calls and clone size are as listed in that table; D and trimming were resolved from the DNA. Found here are about 250,000 clones, about nine tenths of them singletons; the top ten hold roughly a sixth. CDR1 is DFQATT and CDR2 is SNEGSKA in the germline V gene (reference sequence). The V gene lost 3 bases and the J gene lost 0 bases, with 13 bases spanning the gap. There are 15 residues in the CDR3.

J is TRBJ2-3 and V is TRBV20-1, with a tentative D call TRBD2 (5 bases). The sequenced sample was PBMCs or T cells enriched from blood (not recorded which). The sequence came from a man younger than 30 who had recovered from COVID-19. The CDR3 reads CSASRLSYSTDTQYF. The CDR3 nucleotides read TGCAGTGCTAGTAGACTATCGTATAGCACAGATACGCAGTATTTT.